These T cell receptor beta chains were read from a single sample in a study of naive and memory T cell subsets. TCRdb used MiXCR to reprocess the UMI-ligation and nested PCR reads, holding one entry per CDR3 protein. Of 130,000 to 150,000 distinct CDR3 sequences detected, about 15% appear once; the ten largest clones hold approximately 0.13%. Source material: naive CD4+ T cells from blood. These receptors all stem from a human donor in good health. CDR3s leave out the opening cysteine and the closing phenylalanine or tryptophan. Each record gives: V gene, J gene, clone size, CDR3 protein. Clone size is stated in some rows and not others, as once, few, many or a class when expanded.

TRBV30	TRBJ1-5	.	AWSAGTVNQPQH
TRBV12-3/TRBV12-4	TRBJ1-5	.	ASSRTGLYQPQH
TRBV6-1	TRBJ1-4	.	ASSEPGQTNEKLF
TRBV28	TRBJ2-3	few	ASSSPAGGLRDTQY
TRBV19	TRBJ1-3	.	ASSIQGTGNTIY
TRBV6-1	TRBJ1-3	few	ASSEGQGVGNTIY
TRBV4-1	TRBJ2-2	few	ASSQIPREFNTGELF
TRBV11-2	TRBJ1-4	few	ASSLSPTNEKLF
TRBV4-1	TRBJ2-1	few	ASSQASGNYNEQF
TRBV4-1	TRBJ2-7	.	ASSQDEDGPYEQY
TRBV6-2/TRBV6-3	TRBJ2-1	few	ASSYGSVAGGTGEQF
TRBV28	TRBJ2-3	few	ASTSTARSFTDTQY
TRBV29-1	TRBJ2-1	few	SVVQGAQGEQF
TRBV20-1	TRBJ1-1	.	SASPLTMNTEAF
TRBV6-5	TRBJ2-7	.	ASSLREPGAYEQY
TRBV9	TRBJ2-3	.	ASSVGPQGADTQY
TRBV5-4	TRBJ2-1	few	ASSSSSGANFNEQF
TRBV30	TRBJ1-4	.	AWTAQGAFGERLF
TRBV5-1	TRBJ2-7	.	ASSYTINTYEQY
TRBV30	TRBJ2-1	few	AWSGSNEQF
TRBV12-5	TRBJ2-7	.	ASGCGTHEQY
TRBV7-9	TRBJ2-3	few	ASTSTRDTQY
TRBV28	TRBJ2-7	few	ASWGGPDEQY
TRBV10-3	TRBJ2-2	.	AISRHGENTGELF
TRBV9	TRBJ2-2	.	ASGVAGSNTGELF
TRBV24-1	TRBJ2-5	.	ATSEPGLETQY
TRBV7-9	TRBJ2-5	few	ASSPPQETQY
TRBV7-9	TRBJ2-5	.	ASSIRSGLRQETQY
TRBV9	TRBJ2-2	few	ASSRQYTGELF